This T cell receptor (beta chain) was observed in a study of blood T cells in healthy people across ages. Findings and limits, study-wide: The study found more naive CD4+ cells and higher diversity in long-lived than aged donors.

J lost 2 bases, V lost 3 bases, and 3 bases had no gene match. This CDR3 is built from 13 residues. Germline values: CDR1 DFQATT, CDR2 SNEGSKA (reference sequence). The sample holds a few counts of this clonotype. Antigen: not known. Total RNA, at least 5 micrograms per sample, came from PBMCs. Next came a second PCR, run for about 7 to 12 cycles, which used a sample-barcoded 5' primer along with a J-beta primer mix. TCRdb ran MiXCR on the 5' RACE reads and lists one entry per CDR3 protein. The sample shows roughly 680,000 distinct CDR3 sequences, 49% of them seen only once. This chain connects TRBV20-1 to TRBJ2-5, with 7 bases fitting TRBD1. The receptor was derived from a woman aged 55-69 years in good health. Material: blood. The CDR3 is CSASGTVQETQYF. The CDR3 DNA is TGCAGTGCTAGTGGGACAGTGCAAGAGACCCAGTACTTC.